These 14 T cell receptor beta chains share one sample of origin, sequenced in a study of T cell repertoires in cytomegalovirus infection. TCRdb reanalysed the reads using MiXCR and keeps one entry per CDR3 protein. Among 100,000 to 150,000 distinct CDR3 sequences, roughly 9% were seen once, and the ten largest hold about 9.5%. Sequenced sample: PBMCs. The receptor set was obtained from a human donor in good health (CMV status not recorded). Some clones in this sample may be carry-over from other donors' samples.

This clonotype was observed at least ten times. The chain employs TRBV7-2 and TRBJ2-1; 8 bases line up with TRBD2. Germline CDR1 reads SGHTA; CDR2 reads FQGNSA. The V and J ends lost 2 bases and 10 bases, in that order; junction bases with no gene match: 7. The CDR3 totals 14 residues. The CDR3 is CASSLNPGTREQFF. The CDR3 nucleotides read TGTGCCAGCAGCTTAAACCCGGGGACTAGAGAGCAGTTCTTC.

This clonotype showed up many times. The chain carries TRBV5-6 and TRBJ2-5, with D uncertain. This CDR3 region has 15 residues. V was trimmed by 0 bases and J by 5 bases, leaving 14 bases between them. Germline V gene data show CDR1 as SGHDT and CDR2 as YYEEEE. CDR3 nucleotides: TGTGCCAGCAGCTTGGATGGCAGGCGGTGGGAGACCCAGTACTTC. Its translation: CASSLDGRRWETQYF. Looking up the rest from reference TRBV5-6 and TRBJ2-5 gives the full variable domain: DAGVTQSPTHLIKTRGQQVTLRCSPKSGHDTVSWYQQALGQGPQFIFQYYEEEERQRGNFPDRFSGHQFPNYSSELNVNALLLGDSALYLCASSLDGRRWETQYFGPGTRLLVL.

This clonotype was seen many times. The chain combines TRBV28 with TRBJ1-2; TRBD1 is a possible D gene (6 bases). Germline CDR1 is MDHEN and CDR2 is SYDVKM. The length of the CDR3 is 13 residues. Trimming shortened V by 3 bases and J by 8 bases, and 13 bases separated the two germline ends. The CDR3 region has the DNA TGTGCCAGCAGTTTCCCCGGACAGAAAGGCTACACCTTC. This translates into CASSFPGQKGYTF.

The sample holds many counts of this clonotype. The chain carries TRBV30 and TRBJ1-1; D unclear. Germline V gene data show CDR1 as GTSNPN and CDR2 as SVGIG (reference sequence). V lost 1 base and J lost 0, with 9 bases in between. The CDR3 is 14 amino acids. CDR3 sequence (DNA): TGTGCCTGGAGTGCCGGTTTATTGAACACTGAAGCTTTCTTT. Translated: CAWSAGLLNTEAFF.

This clonotype was found many times. V usage is TRBV7-9 and J usage is TRBJ2-5; 8 bases agree with TRBD2. This CDR3 has 13 residues. CDR1 and CDR2 from the germline V gene are SEHNR and FQNEAQ (reference sequence). J gave up 5 bases and V 8 bases, and 7 bases lay outside the gene matches. CDR3 region: CASSSGGRETQYF. For the CDR3, the DNA is TGTGCCAGCTCCAGCGGGGGTAGGGAGACCCAGTACTTC.

This clonotype was recorded at least ten times. The rearrangement joins TRBV7-9 to TRBJ2-6; no firm D call. CDR1 is SEHNR and CDR2 is FQNEAQ in the germline V gene (reference sequence). The CDR3 runs to 15 residues. Between the trimmed V and J ends, which lost 5 bases and 10 bases, there was a span of 18 bases. This CDR3 reads CASSQPVQLRNVLTF. The DNA for the CDR3 is TGTGCCAGCAGCCAACCCGTCCAACTCAGGAACGTCCTGACTTTC.

The rearrangement uses TRBV4-1 and TRBJ2-4; no firm D call. This CDR3 spans 14 amino acids. Per germline, CDR1 MGHRA and CDR2 YSYEKL. V gave up 0 bases and J gave up 0 bases, with 3 bases separating them. The CDR3 loop reads CASSQERAKNIQYF. The CDR3, as DNA: TGCGCCAGCAGCCAAGAACGAGCCAAAAACATTCAGTACTTC.

The chain couples TRBV19 to TRBJ1-4; no clear D gene. The CDR3 covers 13 residues. Per the germline V gene, CDR1 is LNHDA and CDR2 is SQIVND (reference sequence). Trimming removed 6 bases from V and 7 bases from J, with 12 bases in between. This CDR3 reads CASRVPSGEKLFF. CDR3 coding DNA: TGTGCCAGTAGAGTACCTTCTGGTGAAAAACTGTTTTTT.

This clonotype was counted at least ten times. This chain connects TRBV28 to TRBJ1-6; no firm D call. Between the trimmed V and J ends, which lost 5 bases and 8 bases, there was a span of 16 bases. Germline CDR1 reads MDHEN; CDR2 reads SYDVKM. The CDR3 is made up of 15 amino acids. In DNA form, the CDR3 reads TGTGCCAGCAGTATAAGGACTTTTCGGGATTCACCCCTCCACTTT. It yields the protein CASSIRTFRDSPLHF.

This clonotype was detected ten times or more. This chain's CDR3 is CASSSRGSWTRSYNEQFF. The CDR3 bases are TGTGCCAGCAGCTCCAGGGGTAGTTGGACTCGCTCCTACAATGAGCAGTTCTTC. The chain recombines TRBV7-8 with TRBJ2-1; the D gene is possibly TRBD1 (6 bases). The CDR3 totals 18 residues. Trimming pared 4 bases from V and 0 bases from J, leaving 19 bases between. Germline V gene lookup returns CDR1 SGHVS and CDR2 FQNEAQ.

This clonotype occurred many times. The chain links TRBV2 to TRBJ2-6; tentative D call: TRBD1 (6 bases). The germline CDR1 and CDR2 sequences are SNHLY and FYNNEI. The CDR3 sequence is 15 residues long. V was cut by 9 bases and J by 5 bases, with 17 bases left in between. The CDR3 DNA reads TGTGCCAGTGCGTTCGGGACAACTAGGGCCAACGTCCTGACTTTC. Translated, it gives CASAFGTTRANVLTF. The entire variable domain, with the rest obtained from reference TRBV2 and TRBJ2-6, is as follows: EPEVTQTPSHQVTQMGQEVILRCVPISNHLYFYWYRQILGQKVEFLVSFYNNEISEKSEIFDDQFSVERPDGSNFTLKIRSTKLEDSAMYFCASAFGTTRANVLTFGAGSRLTVL.

This chain connects TRBV7-3 to TRBJ2-5, with D perhaps TRBD2 (5 bases). The length of the CDR3 is 14 residues. The V end was cut by 6 bases, the J end by 2 bases, with 13 bases between. Germline CDR1 reads SGHTA; CDR2 reads FQGTGA. Here the CDR3 reads CASSPSGFQETQYF. The CDR3, as DNA: TGTGCCAGCAGTCCGTCGGGGTTTCAAGAGACCCAGTACTTC.

This clonotype came up many times. The chain has TRBV20-1 and TRBJ2-3; TRBD2 might be the D (6 bases). The V end was cut by 0 bases, the J end by 0 bases, with 13 bases between. Germline CDR1 DFQATT, CDR2 SNEGSKA (reference sequence). This CDR3 contains 16 residues. The CDR3 sequence is CSARDPQRASTDTQYF. CDR3 nucleotides: TGCAGTGCTAGAGATCCCCAGCGGGCTAGCACAGATACGCAGTATTTT.

A note on this clonotype: Given a much more abundant clone one base away, this may be a read error. This chain uses TRBV2 with TRBJ2-7; D unresolved. CDR1 is SNHLY, CDR2 FYNNEI, per germline. The CDR3 has 15 amino acids. The CDR3 here is CANSPQPGLSHEQYF. The DNA for the CDR3 is TGTGCCAACAGTCCACAGCCCGGTTTGAGCCACGAGCAGTACTTC.